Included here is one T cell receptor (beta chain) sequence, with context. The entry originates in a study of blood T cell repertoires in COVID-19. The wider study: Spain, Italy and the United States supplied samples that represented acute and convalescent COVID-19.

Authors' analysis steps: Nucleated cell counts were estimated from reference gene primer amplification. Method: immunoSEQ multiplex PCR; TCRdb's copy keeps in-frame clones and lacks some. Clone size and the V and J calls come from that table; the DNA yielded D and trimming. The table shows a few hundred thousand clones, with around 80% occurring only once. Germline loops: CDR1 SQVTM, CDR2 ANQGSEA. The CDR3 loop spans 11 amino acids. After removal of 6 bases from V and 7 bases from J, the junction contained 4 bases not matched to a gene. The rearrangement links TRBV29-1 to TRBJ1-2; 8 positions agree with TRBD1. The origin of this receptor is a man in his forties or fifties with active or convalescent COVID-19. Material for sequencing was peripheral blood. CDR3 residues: CSVTGETGYTF. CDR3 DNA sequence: TGCAGCGTGACAGGGGAGACTGGCTACACCTTC. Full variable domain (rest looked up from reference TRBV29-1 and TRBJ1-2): SAVISQKPSRDICQRGTSLTIQCQVDSQVTMMFWYRQQPGQSLTLIATANQGSEATYESGFVIDKFPISRPNLTFSTLTVSNMSPEDSSIYLCSVTGETGYTFGSGTRLTVV.